The rows below give T cell receptor beta chains drawn from one sample of a study of CD8 T cells in Susac syndrome. TCRdb recomputed calls from the immunoSEQ multiplex PCR reads with MiXCR, one row per CDR3 protein. The table lists about 52,000 distinct CDR3 sequences, around 93% of them singletons. The source material was CD8+ T cells from PBMCs. These receptors came from a human donor with multiple sclerosis. CDR3s include the opening cysteine and the closing phenylalanine or tryptophan. The order of the fields is D gene, J gene, clone size, V gene, CDR3 protein, CDR3 DNA. The D gene is left open where the match is weak. Not all rows give a size; the values are once, few, many and, for expanded clones, a class.

D: TRBD1
J: TRBJ1-5
size: -
V: TRBV2
CDR3: CASSPTFGQGIGGNQPQHF
DNA: TGTGCCAGCAGTCCTACCTTCGGACAGGGGATAGGGGGCAATCAGCCCCAGCATTTT

D: -
J: TRBJ1-2
size: -
V: TRBV25-1
CDR3: CASSVPGLFYGYTF
DNA: TGTGCCAGCAGTGTTCCGGGCCTCTTCTATGGCTACACCTTC

D: TRBD2
J: TRBJ2-3
size: -
V: TRBV14
CDR3: CASSQWLADPTDTQYF
DNA: TGTGCCAGCAGCCAATGGCTAGCGGACCCCACAGATACGCAGTATTTT

D: TRBD1
J: TRBJ1-2
size: -
V: TRBV28
CDR3: CASSSPRQGTRGYTF
DNA: TGTGCCAGCAGTTCGCCTAGACAGGGGACTAGAGGCTACACCTTC

D: -
J: TRBJ2-3
size: -
V: TRBV9
CDR3: CASRRGSADTQYF
DNA: TGTGCCAGCAGAAGGGGATCAGCAGATACGCAGTATTTT

D: TRBD2
J: TRBJ2-1
size: once
V: TRBV12-3/TRBV12-4
CDR3: CASSFTSGNEQFF
DNA: TGTGCCAGCAGTTTTACTAGCGGGAATGAGCAGTTCTTC

D: TRBD2
J: TRBJ2-5
size: once
V: TRBV27
CDR3: CASSTLAGGPSETQYF
DNA: TGTGCCAGCAGTACACTAGCGGGGGGGCCGAGCGAGACCCAGTACTTC

D: TRBD1
J: TRBJ1-1
size: -
V: TRBV7-9
CDR3: CASCSLGQMNTEAFF
DNA: TGTGCCAGCTGCTCACTGGGACAGATGAACACTGAAGCTTTCTTT

D: -
J: TRBJ2-3
size: -
V: TRBV7-9
CDR3: CASSPGAGWYF
DNA: TGTGCCAGCAGCCCTGGGGCAGGCTGGTATTTT

D: TRBD1
J: TRBJ2-5
size: -
V: TRBV29-1
CDR3: CSVKQGADWETQYF
DNA: TGCAGCGTTAAACAGGGGGCTGATTGGGAGACCCAGTACTTC

D: -
J: TRBJ2-2
size: -
V: TRBV12-3/TRBV12-4
CDR3: CASRGGTGELFF
DNA: TGTGCCAGCAGGGGTGGGACCGGGGAGCTGTTTTTT

D: -
J: TRBJ1-1
size: -
V: TRBV4-2
CDR3: CASSQRIMNTEAFF
DNA: TGTGCCAGCAGCCAACGTATAATGAACACTGAAGCTTTCTTT

D: -
J: TRBJ1-5
size: few
V: TRBV28
CDR3: CASSLGRFNQPQHF
DNA: TGTGCCAGCAGTTTAGGGCGGTTCAATCAGCCCCAGCATTTT

D: TRBD1
J: TRBJ1-2
size: -
V: TRBV20-1
CDR3: CSAKTGGGYTF
DNA: TGCAGTGCTAAAACAGGGGGCGGCTACACCTTC

D: TRBD1
J: TRBJ1-2
size: -
V: TRBV6-1
CDR3: CASSLTGGRDYGYTF
DNA: TGTGCCAGCAGTCTCACAGGGGGCAGGGACTATGGCTACACCTTC

D: -
J: TRBJ1-5
size: -
V: TRBV29-1
CDR3: CSVDLGQGQPQHF
DNA: TGCAGCGTTGACCTCGGGCAGGGCCAGCCCCAGCATTTT

D: TRBD2
J: TRBJ2-3
size: -
V: TRBV2
CDR3: CASSGTSDHTDTQYF
DNA: TGTGCTAGCAGTGGGACTAGCGACCACACAGATACGCAGTATTTT

D: TRBD1
J: TRBJ1-2
size: -
V: TRBV23-1
CDR3: CASDGTANYGYTF
DNA: TGCGCCAGCGACGGGACAGCGAACTATGGCTACACCTTC

D: TRBD2
J: TRBJ2-7
size: -
V: TRBV20-1
CDR3: CSAIPGLAGGYEQYF
DNA: TGCAGTGCTATCCCTGGACTAGCGGGGGGCTACGAGCAGTACTTC

D: TRBD2
J: TRBJ2-5
size: once
V: TRBV7-2
CDR3: CASSLGDSGGSWETQYF
DNA: TGTGCCAGCAGCTTAGGGGATAGCGGGGGTTCTTGGGAGACCCAGTACTTC

D: TRBD2
J: TRBJ2-2
size: -
V: TRBV6-4
CDR3: CASSSTGTSPTGELFF
DNA: TGTGCCAGCAGCAGCACCGGGACTAGCCCCACCGGGGAGCTGTTTTTT

D: -
J: TRBJ2-3
size: once
V: TRBV11-2
CDR3: CASSTTDTQYF
DNA: TGTGCCAGCAGCACCACAGATACGCAGTATTTT

D: -
J: TRBJ1-5
size: -
V: TRBV15
CDR3: CATSSLGINQPQHF
DNA: TGTGCCACCAGCAGCCTGGGAATAAATCAGCCCCAGCATTTT

D: -
J: TRBJ2-5
size: once
V: TRBV30
CDR3: CAWSDNQETQYF
DNA: TGTGCCTGGAGTGACAACCAAGAGACCCAGTACTTC

D: -
J: TRBJ2-3
size: -
V: TRBV2
CDR3: CASSEAVEKSTDTQYF
DNA: TGTGCCAGCAGTGAAGCAGTCGAGAAAAGCACAGATACGCAGTATTTT

D: TRBD1
J: TRBJ1-3
size: -
V: TRBV25-1
CDR3: CASSERGQLSSGNTIYF
DNA: TGTGCCAGCAGTGAAAGGGGACAGCTAAGCTCTGGAAACACCATATATTTT

D: -
J: TRBJ1-5
size: -
V: TRBV27
CDR3: CASSPTENQPQHF
DNA: TGTGCCAGCAGTCCGACAGAGAATCAGCCCCAGCATTTT

D: -
J: TRBJ1-1
size: -
V: TRBV20-1
CDR3: CSAIDANTEAFF
DNA: TGCAGTGCTATAGACGCGAACACTGAAGCTTTCTTT

D: TRBD2
J: TRBJ2-1
size: once
V: TRBV19
CDR3: CASSPRGDTTNEQFF
DNA: TGTGCCAGTAGTCCACGGGGGGATACTACCAATGAGCAGTTCTTC

D: -
J: TRBJ1-4
size: -
V: TRBV27
CDR3: CASSSPGDEKLFF
DNA: TGTGCCAGCAGTTCCCCGGGAGATGAAAAACTGTTTTTT